This T cell receptor beta chain derives from a study of technical replicates of blood from a few donors. Germline V gene sequence: CDR1 WSHSY, CDR2 SAAADI. The CDR3 spans 13 residues. Trimming removed 3 bases at V and 7 bases at J, with 10 bases between. The protocol was immunoSEQ multiplex PCR, while the TCRdb copy is restricted to in-frame clones and leaves out a portion. Of approximately 78,000 clones in the sample, 95% to 96% are singletons; the top ten hold 0.24%. The sequenced sample consisted of T cells isolated from PBMCs. J is TRBJ1-5 and V is TRBV10-2; maybe TRBD1 (5 bases). This sequence originates from a human donor in good health. The CDR3 here is CASSDAGPQPQHF. CDR3 sequence (DNA): TGCGCCAGCAGTGACGCGGGACCCCAGCCCCAGCATTTT.